This entry describes one TCR beta chain. The entry originates in a study of blood T cell repertoires in COVID-19. About the study: The origin of the acute and convalescent COVID-19 samples was the United States, Italy and Spain. From T cells, B-cell-depleted T cells, or PBMCs came the material, which was cDNA or gDNA.

As originally analysed: Amplification of reference gene primers was used by the study to estimate nucleated cell counts. Here immunoSEQ multiplex PCR was the method, and the copy in TCRdb shows in-frame clones only, minus some. The D gene and trimming were derived from the DNA, and the V and J assignments and clone size from that table. The repertoire consists of nearly 35,000 clones, with 85% occurring once and the leading ten covering more than 12%. The CDR3 covers 14 residues. Trimming shortened V by 11 bases and J by 1 base, and 17 bases separated the two germline ends. Germline CDR1 reads SGHTA; CDR2 reads FQGNSA.

The rearrangement joins TRBV7-2 to TRBJ1-2, with no clear D. What was sequenced was peripheral blood. The receptor was derived from a human donor with acute or convalescent COVID-19. The donor label of this sample is uncertain. The CDR3 loop is CAQNLNTDNYGYTF. In DNA form, the CDR3 reads TGTGCCCAGAACTTAAATACAGATAACTATGGCTACACCTTC.